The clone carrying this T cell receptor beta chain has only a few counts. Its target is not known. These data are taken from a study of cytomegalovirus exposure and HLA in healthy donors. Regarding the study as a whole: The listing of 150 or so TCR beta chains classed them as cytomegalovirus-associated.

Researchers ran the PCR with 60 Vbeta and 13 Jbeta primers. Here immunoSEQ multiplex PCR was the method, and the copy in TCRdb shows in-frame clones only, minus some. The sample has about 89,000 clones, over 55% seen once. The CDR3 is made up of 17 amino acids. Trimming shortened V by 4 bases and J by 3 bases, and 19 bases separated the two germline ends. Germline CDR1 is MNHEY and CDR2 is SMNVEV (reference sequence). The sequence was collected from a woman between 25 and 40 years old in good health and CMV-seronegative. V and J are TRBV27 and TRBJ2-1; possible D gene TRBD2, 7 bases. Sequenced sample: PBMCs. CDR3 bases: TGTGCCAGCAGTTCGTCATCGGGGGGCTATGTCTACAATGAGCAGTTCTTC. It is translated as CASSSSSGGYVYNEQFF.